This T cell receptor beta chain was captured in a study of blood T cell repertoires in COVID-19. At the level of the study: Both acute and convalescent COVID-19 samples were obtained from the United States, Italy and Spain.

Authors' methods: Nucleated cell counts were estimated from reference gene primer amplification. Profiling relied on immunoSEQ multiplex PCR, and the TCRdb table lists in-frame clones only, not all of them. From that table come the V and J calls and clone size; the DNA was used to work out D and trimming. The table has a few hundred thousand clones, 88% seen once. The TCR originated in a woman in her forties or fifties with active or convalescent COVID-19. Sequencing was carried out using peripheral blood.

The CDR3 nucleotides read TGTGCCAGCAGCAGAGGGCCCCCCACCTACAATGAGCAGTTCTTC. Translated, it gives CASSRGPPTYNEQFF. This rearrangement joins TRBV7-3 to TRBJ2-1; perhaps TRBD2 as D (5 bases). The CDR3 extends over 15 amino acids. From germline, CDR1 is SGHTA and CDR2 FQGTGA. The V gene lost 5 bases and the J gene lost 2 bases, with 13 bases spanning the gap.